The 14 T cell receptor beta chains listed next were all sequenced from one sample in a study of blood T cell repertoires in COVID-19. Produced via immunoSEQ multiplex PCR; TCRdb's table is partial and in-frame only. The data hold tens of thousands of clones, with approximately 91% observed a single time. Material for sequencing was peripheral blood. The source of these receptors is a human donor with active COVID-19. The donor label of this sample is uncertain.

This chain links TRBV4-1 with TRBJ2-3; a weak D match, TRBD2 (5 bases). CDR1 and CDR2 from the germline V gene are MGHRA and YSYEKL. The V end was cut by 0 bases, the J end by 3 bases, with 19 bases between. This CDR3 region has 18 residues. The CDR3 DNA is TGCGCCAGCAGCCAAGATCATACGGCGGGCCTTGGGACAGATACGCAGTATTTT. Translating it yields CASSQDHTAGLGTDTQYF.

The chain carries TRBV18 and TRBJ2-1; possibly TRBD2 for D (6 bases). The V end was cut by 3 bases, the J end by 5 bases, with 20 bases between. This CDR3 spans 17 amino acids. Looked up from germline, CDR1 is KGHSH and CDR2 is LQKENI. The CDR3 loop is CASSPRSNARGNNEQFF. CDR3 DNA sequence: TGTGCCAGCTCACCCCGCAGCAACGCCCGGGGGAACAATGAGCAGTTCTTC. Full variable domain (rest looked up from reference TRBV18 and TRBJ2-1): NAGVMQNPRHLVRRRGQEARLRCSPMKGHSHVYWYRQLPEEGLKFMVYLQKENIIDESGMPKERFSAEFPKEGPSILRIQQVVRGDSAAYFCASSPRSNARGNNEQFFGPGTRLTVL.

This clone was observed a handful of times. The chain recombines TRBV24-1 with TRBJ2-7, with 11 bases fitting TRBD2. This CDR3 comprises 14 residues. After removal of 3 bases from V and 5 bases from J, the junction contained 2 bases not matched to a gene. Germline CDR1 and CDR2: KGHDR and SFDVKD. The CDR3 reads CATSDQLAGDEQYF. The CDR3 DNA is TGTGCCACCAGTGATCAACTAGCGGGGGACGAGCAGTACTTC.

This clone was observed a handful of times. The DNA for the CDR3 is TGCGCCAGCAGCCACCAGACAACCTACGAGCAGTACTTC. It yields the protein CASSHQTTYEQYF. The chain couples TRBV4-1 to TRBJ2-7, with unresolved D. The V gene's germline CDR1 is MGHRA and CDR2 YSYEKL. The CDR3 spans 13 residues. The V and J ends lost 3 bases and 2 bases respectively, with 8 bases between them.

The J gene is TRBJ2-5, the V gene TRBV10-1, with 9 bases identical to TRBD2. The CDR3 sequence is 16 residues long. Germline loops: CDR1 WNHNN, CDR2 SYGVQD (reference sequence). With 2 bases clipped from V and 1 base from J, the junction kept 5 bases outside the gene matches. CDR3 sequence: CASSEGLAGSQETQYF. The CDR3 DNA sequence: TGCGCCAGCAGTGAGGGGCTAGCGGGAAGCCAAGAGACCCAGTACTTC.

The rearrangement uses TRBV7-9 and TRBJ2-2; a possible D gene is TRBD2 (5 bases). V was trimmed by 4 bases and J by 6 bases, leaving 9 bases between them. The CDR3 is 13 residues long. Germline V CDR1 and CDR2: SEHNR, FQNEAQ (reference sequence). In DNA, the CDR3 is TGTGCCAGCAGCTATGAGGGCCCCGGGGAGCTGTTTTTT. Amino acids: CASSYEGPGELFF.

The gene calls are TRBV5-5 and TRBJ2-1; 10 nucleotides align to TRBD2. CDR1 and CDR2 from the germline V gene are SGHKS and YYEKEE (reference sequence). J lost 3 bases, V lost 4 bases, and 7 bases had no gene match. This CDR3 is built from 16 residues. Written as DNA, the CDR3 is TGTGCCAGCAGCGTAACCGGGACTAGCGACTACAATGAGCAGTTCTTC. Translation gives CASSVTGTSDYNEQFF.

The chain couples TRBV7-9 to TRBJ2-2; 11 nucleotides line up with TRBD1. The CDR3 covers 19 residues. V dropped 3 bases and J dropped 5; count of bases not matched to a gene: 14. Germline CDR1 SEHNR, CDR2 FQNEAQ (reference sequence). As DNA, the CDR3 is TGTGCCAGCAGCTTTGGACAGGGGGCGCATCCGGAGGGGACCGGGGAGCTGTTTTTT. Translating it yields CASSFGQGAHPEGTGELFF.

The chain carries TRBV11-3 and TRBJ2-1, with TRBD1 as a possible D gene (7 bases). Germline V gene data show CDR1 as SGHNT and CDR2 as YENEEA. Trimming took 5 bases from V and 7 from J, leaving 24 bases between them. The CDR3 loop spans 17 amino acids. CDR3 bases: TGTGCCAGCAGCCCCAGACAGGGACTGGATATTAGGAATGAGCAGTTCTTC. This codes for CASSPRQGLDIRNEQFF.

The chain couples TRBV5-6 to TRBJ1-2; D remains ambiguous. The CDR3 has 13 amino acids. V shed 1 base and J shed 1 base, with 5 bases lying between them. The germline gives CDR1 SGHDT, CDR2 YYEEEE. Here the CDR3 DNA reads TGTGCCAGCAGCTTGCGCGGTAACTATGGCTACACCTTC. As protein: CASSLRGNYGYTF.

The chain recombines TRBV2 with TRBJ1-5; a weak D match, TRBD1 (5 bases). The CDR3 runs 15 residues. Germline CDR1 and CDR2: SNHLY and FYNNEI. The V end was cut by 1 base, the J end by 6 bases, with 13 bases between. This CDR3 is CASSEERTPSQPQHF. The CDR3 DNA reads TGTGCCAGCAGTGAAGAGAGGACACCGAGTCAGCCCCAGCATTTT.

CDR3 nucleotide sequence: TGTGCCAGCAGCTTGAGACGGGAGGGGAATGAGCAGTTCTTC. It translates to CASSLRREGNEQFF. The chain joins TRBV5-4 to TRBJ2-1; TRBD2 matches 8 bases. Unmatched junction bases numbered 4, after V lost 1 base and J lost 7 bases. This CDR3 contains 14 residues. From germline, CDR1 is SGHNT and CDR2 YYREEE (reference sequence).

This clone was recorded only once. The chain recombines TRBV20-1 with TRBJ2-5, with 10 bases aligning to TRBD2. The CDR3 has 15 residues. The V gene end was trimmed by 3 bases and the J gene end by 2 bases; junction bases not matched to a gene: 6. Looked up from germline, CDR1 is DFQATT and CDR2 is SNEGSKA (reference sequence). CDR3 in amino acids: CSASGAGGRQETQYF. In nucleotides, the CDR3 is TGCAGTGCTAGTGGAGCGGGAGGGCGGCAAGAGACCCAGTACTTC.

This chain joins TRBV6-2 or TRBV6-3 and TRBJ1-4; TRBD1 is a possible D gene (5 bases). Germline V lookup: CDR1 MNHEY, CDR2 SVGEGT. Trimming removed 5 bases at V and 0 bases at J, with 10 bases between. The CDR3 length is 15 residues. The CDR3 reads CASSQQDPTNEKLFF. The CDR3 DNA reads TGTGCCAGCAGTCAACAGGATCCAACTAATGAAAAACTGTTTTTT.